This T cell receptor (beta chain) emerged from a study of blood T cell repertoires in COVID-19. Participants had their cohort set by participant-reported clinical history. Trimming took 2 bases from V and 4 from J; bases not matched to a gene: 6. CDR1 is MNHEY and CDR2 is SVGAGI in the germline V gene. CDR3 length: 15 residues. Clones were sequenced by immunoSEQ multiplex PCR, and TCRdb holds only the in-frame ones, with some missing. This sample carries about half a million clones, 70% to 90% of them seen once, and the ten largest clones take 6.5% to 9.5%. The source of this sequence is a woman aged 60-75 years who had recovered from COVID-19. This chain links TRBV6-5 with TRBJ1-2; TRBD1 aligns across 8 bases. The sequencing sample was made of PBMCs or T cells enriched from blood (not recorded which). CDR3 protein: CASSYRKDRAYGYTF. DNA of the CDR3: TGTGCCAGCAGTTACCGGAAGGACAGGGCCTATGGCTACACCTTC.